This T cell receptor beta chain appears in the sequencing data of a study of cytomegalovirus exposure and HLA in healthy donors. Background on the study: From 190 million or so T cells, an earlier analysis saw approximately 120 million unique TCR beta sequences. Genetic ancestry analysis placed approximately 79% of the 398 donors that were genotyped in the Caucasian-associated cluster. Study conclusions and caveats: Later findings reportedly placed an Asian-associated ancestry cluster below the roughly 700-donor mean for N-insertions. The study listed roughly 160 cytomegalovirus-associated TCR beta chains.

Trimming removed 7 bases at V and 5 bases at J, with 20 bases between. The CDR3 has 14 residues. Germline V gene data show CDR1 as GTSNPN and CDR2 as SVGIG (reference sequence). In the case of this clone: Its antigen is unidentified.

60 Vbeta and 13 Jbeta primers were used in PCR. The data were produced by immunoSEQ multiplex PCR, yet TCRdb's version contains in-frame clones alone and is incomplete. The data show about 180,000 clones, with around 77% seen just once and around 2.2% held by the top ten. The chain uses TRBV30 and TRBJ1-1; maybe TRBD1 (5 bases). This TCR was sampled from a man aged 60 to 69 in good health and CMV-seronegative. The source material was PBMCs. Here the CDR3 reads CASHSGRAGTEAFF. The CDR3 DNA is TGTGCCTCTCATTCGGGCAGGGCTGGGACTGAAGCTTTCTTT. Filled out from reference TRBV30 and TRBJ1-1, the complete variable domain reads SQTIHQWPATLVQPVGSPLSLECTVEGTSNPNLYWYRQAAGRGLQLLFYSVGIGQISSEVPQNLSASRPQDRQFILSSKKLLLSDSGFYLCASHSGRAGTEAFFGQGTRLTVV.